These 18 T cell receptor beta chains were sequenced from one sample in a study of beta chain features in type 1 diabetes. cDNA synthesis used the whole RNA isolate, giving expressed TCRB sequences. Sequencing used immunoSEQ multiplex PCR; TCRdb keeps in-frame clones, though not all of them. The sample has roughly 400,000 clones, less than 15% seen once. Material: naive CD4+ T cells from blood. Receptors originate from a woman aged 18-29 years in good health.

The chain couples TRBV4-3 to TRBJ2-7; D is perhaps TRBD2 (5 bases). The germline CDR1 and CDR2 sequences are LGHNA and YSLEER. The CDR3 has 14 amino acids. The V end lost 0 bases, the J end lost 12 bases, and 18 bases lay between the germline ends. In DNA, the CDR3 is TGCGCCAGCAGCCAAGATTTCCCAGGTCGGGGTCTGTACTTC. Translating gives CASSQDFPGRGLYF.

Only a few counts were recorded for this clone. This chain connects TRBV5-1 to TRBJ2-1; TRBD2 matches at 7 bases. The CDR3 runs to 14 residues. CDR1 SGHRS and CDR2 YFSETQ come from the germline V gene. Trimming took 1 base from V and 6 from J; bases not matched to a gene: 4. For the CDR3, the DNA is TGCGCCAGCAGCTTGTGGGAGGGAGTCAATGAGCAGTTCTTC. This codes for CASSLWEGVNEQFF.

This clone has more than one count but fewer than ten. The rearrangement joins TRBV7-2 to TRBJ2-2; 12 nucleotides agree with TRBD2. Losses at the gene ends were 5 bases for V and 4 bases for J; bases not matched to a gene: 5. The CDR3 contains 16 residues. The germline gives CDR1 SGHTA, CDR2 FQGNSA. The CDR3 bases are TGTGCCAGCAGCGCCCCGACTAGCGGGAGCACCGGGGAGCTGTTTTTT. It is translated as CASSAPTSGSTGELFF. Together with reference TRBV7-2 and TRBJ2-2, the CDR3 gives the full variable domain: GAGVSQSPSNKVTEKGKDVELRCDPISGHTALYWYRQSLGQGLEFLIYFQGNSAPDKSGLPSDRFSAERTGGSVSTLTIQRTQQEDSAVYLCASSAPTSGSTGELFFGEGSRLTVL.

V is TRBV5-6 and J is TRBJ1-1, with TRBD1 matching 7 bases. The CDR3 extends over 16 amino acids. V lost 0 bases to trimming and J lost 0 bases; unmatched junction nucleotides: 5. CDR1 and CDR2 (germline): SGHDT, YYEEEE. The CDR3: CASSLDIGTVNTEAFF. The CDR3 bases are TGTGCCAGCAGCTTGGACATCGGGACAGTGAACACTGAAGCTTTCTTT.

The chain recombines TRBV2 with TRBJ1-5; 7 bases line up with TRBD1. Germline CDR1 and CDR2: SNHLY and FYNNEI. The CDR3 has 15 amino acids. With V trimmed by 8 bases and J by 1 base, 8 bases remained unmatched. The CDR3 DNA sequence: TGTGCCAGCCAAGGGGACAGTGTGAGCAATCAGCCCCAGCATTTT. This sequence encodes CASQGDSVSNQPQHF.

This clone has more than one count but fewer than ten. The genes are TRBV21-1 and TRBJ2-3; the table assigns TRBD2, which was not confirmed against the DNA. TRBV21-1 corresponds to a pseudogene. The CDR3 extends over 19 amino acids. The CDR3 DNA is TGTGCCAGCAGCAAAGGAGGTCATCGGCTCTACAAGGTTCCAGATACGCAGTATTTT. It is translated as CASSKGGHRLYKVPDTQYF.

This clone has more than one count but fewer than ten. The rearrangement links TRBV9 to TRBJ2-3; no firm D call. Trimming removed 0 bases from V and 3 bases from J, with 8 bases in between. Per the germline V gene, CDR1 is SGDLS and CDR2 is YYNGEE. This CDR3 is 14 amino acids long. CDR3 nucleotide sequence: TGTGCCAGCAGCGTAGCTAGGTATACAGATACGCAGTATTTT. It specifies CASSVARYTDTQYF.

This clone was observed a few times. CDR3 in DNA: TGTGCCAGCAGCTTGAGGTCTAGGGGGGATACGCAGTATTTT. It yields the protein CASSLRSRGDTQYF. V is TRBV5-6 and J is TRBJ2-3, with D tentatively TRBD1 (6 bases). V lost 1 base and J lost 6, with 12 bases in between. This CDR3 is built from 14 residues. The V gene's germline CDR1 is SGHDT and CDR2 YYEEEE. Full variable domain (rest looked up from reference TRBV5-6 and TRBJ2-3): DAGVTQSPTHLIKTRGQQVTLRCSPKSGHDTVSWYQQALGQGPQFIFQYYEEEERQRGNFPDRFSGHQFPNYSSELNVNALLLGDSALYLCASSLRSRGDTQYFGPGTRLTVL.

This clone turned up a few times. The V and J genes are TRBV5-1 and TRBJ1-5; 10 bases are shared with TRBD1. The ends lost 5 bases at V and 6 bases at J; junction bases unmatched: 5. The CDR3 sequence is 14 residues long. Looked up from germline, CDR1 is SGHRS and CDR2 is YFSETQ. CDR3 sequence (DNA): TGCGCCAGCAGTCCTGACAGGGGGCTTCAGCCCCAGCATTTT. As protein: CASSPDRGLQPQHF.

The CDR3 here is CASSSRTGDTQYF. DNA of the CDR3: TGTGCCAGCAGCTCGAGGACAGGGGATACGCAGTATTTT. This chain joins TRBV7-9 and TRBJ2-3, with 8 bases matching TRBD1. V shed 4 bases and J 6 bases; nucleotides not matched to a gene: 3. The CDR3 runs 13 residues. From germline, CDR1 is SEHNR and CDR2 FQNEAQ (reference sequence).

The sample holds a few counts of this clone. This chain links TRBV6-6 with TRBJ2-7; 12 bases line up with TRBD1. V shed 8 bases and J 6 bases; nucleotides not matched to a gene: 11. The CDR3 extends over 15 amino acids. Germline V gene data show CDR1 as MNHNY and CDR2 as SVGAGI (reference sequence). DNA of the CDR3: TGTGCCAGCTCGAGTACCGGGACAGGGGGCTTCGAGCAGTACTTC. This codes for CASSSTGTGGFEQYF.

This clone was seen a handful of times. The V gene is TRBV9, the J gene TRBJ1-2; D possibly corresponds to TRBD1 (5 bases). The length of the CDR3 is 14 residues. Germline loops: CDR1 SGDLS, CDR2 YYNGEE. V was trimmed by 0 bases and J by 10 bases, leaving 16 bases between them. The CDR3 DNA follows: TGTGCCAGCAGCGTAGACGGGCAGGGAATACCCTACACCTTC. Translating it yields CASSVDGQGIPYTF. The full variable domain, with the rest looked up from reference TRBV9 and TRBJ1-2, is DSGVTQTPKHLITATGQRVTLRCSPRSGDLSVYWYQQSLDQGLQFLIQYYNGEERAKGNILERFSAQQFPDLHSELNLSSLELGDSALYFCASSVDGQGIPYTFGSGTRLTVV.

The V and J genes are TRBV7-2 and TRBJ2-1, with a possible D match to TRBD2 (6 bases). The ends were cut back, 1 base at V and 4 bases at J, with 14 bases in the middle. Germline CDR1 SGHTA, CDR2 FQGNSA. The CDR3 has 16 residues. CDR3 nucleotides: TGTGCCAGCAGCTTAGTAGGGACTGAACGTTACAATGAGCAGTTCTTC. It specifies CASSLVGTERYNEQFF.

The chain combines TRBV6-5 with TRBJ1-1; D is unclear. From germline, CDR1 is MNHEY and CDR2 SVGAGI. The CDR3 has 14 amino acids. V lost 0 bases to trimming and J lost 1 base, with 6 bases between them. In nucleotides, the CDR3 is TGTGCCAGCAGTTACTCGAGGAAGAACACTGAAGCTTTCTTT. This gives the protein CASSYSRKNTEAFF.

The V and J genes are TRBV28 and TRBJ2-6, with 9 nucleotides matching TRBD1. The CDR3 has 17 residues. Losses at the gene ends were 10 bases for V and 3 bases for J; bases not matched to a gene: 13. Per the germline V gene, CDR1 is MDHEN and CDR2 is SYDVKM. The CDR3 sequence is CATRVNRGLGGANVLTF. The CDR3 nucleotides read TGTGCCACGCGGGTCAACAGGGGGCTAGGTGGGGCCAACGTCCTGACTTTC.

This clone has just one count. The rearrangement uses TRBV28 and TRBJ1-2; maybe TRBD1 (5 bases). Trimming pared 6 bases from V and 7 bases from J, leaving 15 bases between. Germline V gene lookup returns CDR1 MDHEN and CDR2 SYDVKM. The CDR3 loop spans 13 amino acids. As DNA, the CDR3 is TGTGCCAGCAGCTTGTCAGGGATAGGTGGCTACACCTTC. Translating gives CASSLSGIGGYTF.

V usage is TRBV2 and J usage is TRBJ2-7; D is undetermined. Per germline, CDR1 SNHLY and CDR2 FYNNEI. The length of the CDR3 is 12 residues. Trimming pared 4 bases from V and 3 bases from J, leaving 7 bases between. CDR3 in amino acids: CASSVLDYEQYF. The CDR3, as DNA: TGTGCCAGCAGTGTTTTAGACTACGAGCAGTACTTC.

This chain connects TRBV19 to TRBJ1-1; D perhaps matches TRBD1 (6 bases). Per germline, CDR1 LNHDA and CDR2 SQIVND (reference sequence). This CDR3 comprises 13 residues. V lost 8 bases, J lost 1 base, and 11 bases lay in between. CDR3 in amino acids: CASRQVPNTEAFF. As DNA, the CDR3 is TGTGCCAGTCGACAGGTCCCGAACACTGAAGCTTTCTTT. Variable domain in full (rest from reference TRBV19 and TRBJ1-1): DGGITQSPKYLFRKEGQNVTLSCEQNLNHDAMYWYRQDPGQGLRLIYYSQIVNDFQKGDIAEGYSVSREKKESFPLTVTSAQKNPTAFYLCASRQVPNTEAFFGQGTRLTVV.